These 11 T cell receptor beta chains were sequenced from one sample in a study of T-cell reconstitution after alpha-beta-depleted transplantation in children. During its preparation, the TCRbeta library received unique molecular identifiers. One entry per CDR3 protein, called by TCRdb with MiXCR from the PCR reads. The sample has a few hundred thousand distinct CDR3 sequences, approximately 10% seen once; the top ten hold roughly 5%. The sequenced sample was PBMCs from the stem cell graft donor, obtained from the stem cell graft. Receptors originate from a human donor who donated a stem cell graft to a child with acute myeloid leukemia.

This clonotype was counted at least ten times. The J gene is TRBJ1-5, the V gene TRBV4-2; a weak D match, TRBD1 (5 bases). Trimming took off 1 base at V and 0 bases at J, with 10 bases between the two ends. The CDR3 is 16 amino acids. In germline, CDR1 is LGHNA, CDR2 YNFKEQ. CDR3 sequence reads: CASSQAGDSSNQPQHF. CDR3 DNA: TGTGCCAGCAGCCAAGCGGGAGACAGTAGCAATCAGCCCCAGCATTTT.

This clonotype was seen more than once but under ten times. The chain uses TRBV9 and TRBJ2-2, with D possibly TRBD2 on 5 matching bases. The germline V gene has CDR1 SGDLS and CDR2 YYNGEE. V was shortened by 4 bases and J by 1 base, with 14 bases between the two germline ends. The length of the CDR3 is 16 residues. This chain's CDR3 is CASSFSLGMNTGELFF. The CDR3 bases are TGTGCCAGCAGCTTCTCACTAGGGATGAACACCGGGGAGCTGTTTTTT.

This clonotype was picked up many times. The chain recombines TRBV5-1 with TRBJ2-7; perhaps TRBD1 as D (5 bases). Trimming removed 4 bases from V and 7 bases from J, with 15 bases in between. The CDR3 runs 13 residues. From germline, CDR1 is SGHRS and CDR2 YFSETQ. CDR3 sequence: CASSTLRDGEQYF. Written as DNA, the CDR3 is TGCGCCAGCAGCACTCTCAGGGATGGGGAGCAGTACTTC. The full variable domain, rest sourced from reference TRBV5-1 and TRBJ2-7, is KAGVTQTPRYLIKTRGQQVTLSCSPISGHRSVSWYQQTPGQGLQFLFEYFSETQRNKGNFPGRFSGRQFSNSRSEMNVSTLELGDSALYLCASSTLRDGEQYFGPGTRLTVT.

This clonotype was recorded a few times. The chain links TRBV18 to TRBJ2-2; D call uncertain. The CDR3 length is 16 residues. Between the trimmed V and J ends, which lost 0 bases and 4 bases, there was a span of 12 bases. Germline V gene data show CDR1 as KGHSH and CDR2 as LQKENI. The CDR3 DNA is TGTGCCAGCTCACCACCATTATCGCGGTCCACCGGGGAGCTGTTTTTT. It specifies CASSPPLSRSTGELFF.

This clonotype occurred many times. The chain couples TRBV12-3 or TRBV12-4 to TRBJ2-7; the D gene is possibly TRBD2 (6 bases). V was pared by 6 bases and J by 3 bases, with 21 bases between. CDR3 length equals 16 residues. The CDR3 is CASSQTGLLSLYEQYF. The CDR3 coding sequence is TGTGCCAGCAGCCAAACGGGACTCTTATCCCTCTACGAGCAGTACTTC.

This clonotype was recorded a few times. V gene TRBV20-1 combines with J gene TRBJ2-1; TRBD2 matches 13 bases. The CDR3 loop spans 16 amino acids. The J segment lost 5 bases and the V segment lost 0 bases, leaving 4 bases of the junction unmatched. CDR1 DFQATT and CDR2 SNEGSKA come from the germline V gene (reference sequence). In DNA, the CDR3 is TGCAGTGCTAGAGATATAGGGACTAGCGGGAACAATGAGCAGTTCTTC. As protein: CSARDIGTSGNNEQFF.

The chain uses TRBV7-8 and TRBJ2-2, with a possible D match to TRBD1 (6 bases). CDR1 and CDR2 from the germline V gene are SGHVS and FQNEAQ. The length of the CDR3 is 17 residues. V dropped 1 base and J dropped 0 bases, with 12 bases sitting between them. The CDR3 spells CASSLVNRVANTGELFF. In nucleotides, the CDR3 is TGTGCCAGCAGCTTAGTAAACAGGGTGGCGAACACCGGGGAGCTGTTTTTT.

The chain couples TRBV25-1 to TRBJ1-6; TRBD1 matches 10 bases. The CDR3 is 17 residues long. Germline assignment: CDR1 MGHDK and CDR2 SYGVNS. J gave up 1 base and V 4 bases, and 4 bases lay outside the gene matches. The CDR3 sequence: CASSGQGARSYNSPLHF. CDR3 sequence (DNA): TGTGCCAGCAGTGGACAGGGGGCCAGGTCCTATAATTCACCCCTCCACTTT.

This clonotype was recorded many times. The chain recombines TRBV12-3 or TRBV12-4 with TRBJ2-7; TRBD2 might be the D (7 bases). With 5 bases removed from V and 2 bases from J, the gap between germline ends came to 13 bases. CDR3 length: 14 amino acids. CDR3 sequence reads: CASSLEGGAYEQYV. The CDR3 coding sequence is TGTGCCAGCAGTCTTGAAGGGGGGGCCTACGAGCAGTACGTC.

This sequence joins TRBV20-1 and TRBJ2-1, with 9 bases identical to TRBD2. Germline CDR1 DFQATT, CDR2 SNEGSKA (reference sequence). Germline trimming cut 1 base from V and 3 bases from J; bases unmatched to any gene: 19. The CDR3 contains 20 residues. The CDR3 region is CSARGSRWDSGSLNYNEQFF. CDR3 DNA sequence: TGCAGTGCTAGAGGGTCTCGGTGGGATAGCGGGAGTTTAAACTACAATGAGCAGTTCTTC.

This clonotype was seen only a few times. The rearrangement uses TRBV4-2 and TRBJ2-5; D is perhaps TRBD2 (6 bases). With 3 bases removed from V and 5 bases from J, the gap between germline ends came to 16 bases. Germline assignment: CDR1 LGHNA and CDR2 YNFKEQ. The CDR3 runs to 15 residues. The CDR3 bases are TGTGCCAGCAGCCAGGGAATCGGGAGTGCGGAGACCCAGTACTTC. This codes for CASSQGIGSAETQYF.